The 10 T cell receptor beta chains reported below all come from one sample, sequenced in a study of control samples from healthy donors and cancer patients. TCRdb keeps only in-frame clones here, not all; method: immunoSEQ multiplex PCR. The sample holds about 29,000 clones, roughly nine tenths seen once. Sequences were obtained from formalin-fixed, paraffin-embedded tissue. The receptor source for this set is a female donor with melanoma.

This clone was detected a few times. This chain joins TRBV7-3 and TRBJ2-3, with no clear D. V shed 3 bases and J shed 0 bases, with 4 bases lying between them. Germline V gives CDR1 SGHTA, CDR2 FQGTGA. This CDR3 comprises 13 residues. CDR3 sequence: CASSLDSTDTQYF. The CDR3 DNA reads TGTGCCAGCAGCTTGGACAGCACAGATACGCAGTATTTT.

This chain uses TRBV19 with TRBJ2-2; 7 bases fit TRBD1. The CDR3 contains 15 residues. Trimming removed 3 bases from V and 4 bases from J; junction bases left unmatched: 5. Germline values: CDR1 LNHDA, CDR2 SQIVND (reference sequence). As DNA, the CDR3 is TGTGCCAGTAGTATCGGCAGGGGGAGCACCGGGGAGCTGTTTTTT. Protein: CASSIGRGSTGELFF.

J is TRBJ1-2 and V is TRBV5-1; D call uncertain. The germline V gene encodes CDR1 SGHRS and CDR2 YFSETQ. With 0 bases removed from V and 2 bases from J, the gap between germline ends came to 8 bases. The CDR3 is made up of 14 amino acids. The CDR3, as DNA: TGCGCCAGCAGCTTGGAGCCAGCCAACTATGGCTACACCTTC. Protein product: CASSLEPANYGYTF.

The chain employs TRBV6-5 and TRBJ2-5; D is possibly TRBD1 (6 bases). This CDR3 is built from 13 residues. Between the trimmed V and J ends, which lost 11 bases and 1 base, there was a span of 14 bases. Germline loops: CDR1 MNHEY, CDR2 SVGAGI. This chain's CDR3 is CAGQGHFQETQYF. The CDR3 DNA follows: TGTGCCGGCCAGGGACACTTCCAAGAGACCCAGTACTTC.

The V gene is TRBV10-3, the J gene TRBJ1-3; the D is unclear. Trimming pared 0 bases from V and 2 bases from J, leaving 8 bases between. Germline V gene data show CDR1 as ENHRY and CDR2 as SYGVKD. The CDR3 runs to 15 residues. The CDR3 DNA follows: TGTGCCATCAGTGAGTCGCCGGGTACTGGAAACACCATATATTTT. Amino acid sequence: CAISESPGTGNTIYF.

The chain has TRBV21-1 and TRBJ2-2; TRBD2, the table's D call, was not compared with the DNA. TRBV21-1 is given as a pseudogene. This CDR3 region has 13 residues. The chain's CDR3 is CASSITGTGELFF. CDR3 DNA: TGTGCCAGCAGCATAACGGGGACCGGGGAGCTGTTTTTT.

This chain links TRBV6-5 with TRBJ1-2, with D unclear. The CDR3 runs to 14 residues. CDR1 and CDR2 (germline): MNHEY, SVGAGI. The V and J ends lost 2 bases and 8 bases respectively, with 15 bases between them. CDR3 nucleotide sequence: TGTGCCAGCAGTTACAAGCCTGCCGCCTCCGGCTACACCTTC. It translates to CASSYKPAASGYTF.

This chain links TRBV19 with TRBJ1-5, with D possibly matching TRBD1 (5 bases). The CDR3 covers 19 residues. V lost 5 bases, J lost 1 base, and 24 bases lay in between. CDR1 is LNHDA, CDR2 SQIVND, per germline (reference sequence). The chain's CDR3 is CASSSSDGMGQLSNQPQHF. CDR3 nucleotide sequence: TGTGCCAGTAGTTCATCCGACGGAATGGGGCAGCTAAGCAATCAGCCCCAGCATTTT.

This rearrangement joins TRBV3-1 (or the pseudogene TRBV3-2) to TRBJ1-1; 9 bases are shared with TRBD1. V shed 10 bases, J shed 1 base, and the junction held 7 bases outside the gene matches. The CDR3 runs to 14 residues. Looked up from germline, CDR1 is LGHDT and CDR2 is YNNKEL (reference sequence). CDR3 DNA: TGTGCCACGGACCCGGGACAGGGGAACACTGAAGCTTTCTTT. Protein product: CATDPGQGNTEAFF.

The chain employs TRBV2 and TRBJ1-4, with TRBD1 matching over 7 bases. Germline V gives CDR1 SNHLY, CDR2 FYNNEI. V gave up 6 bases and J gave up 3 bases; unmatched junction bases: 1. The CDR3 runs to 13 residues. This CDR3 reads CASSGQANEKLFF. CDR3 nucleotide sequence: TGTGCCAGCAGCGGACAGGCTAATGAAAAACTGTTTTTT.